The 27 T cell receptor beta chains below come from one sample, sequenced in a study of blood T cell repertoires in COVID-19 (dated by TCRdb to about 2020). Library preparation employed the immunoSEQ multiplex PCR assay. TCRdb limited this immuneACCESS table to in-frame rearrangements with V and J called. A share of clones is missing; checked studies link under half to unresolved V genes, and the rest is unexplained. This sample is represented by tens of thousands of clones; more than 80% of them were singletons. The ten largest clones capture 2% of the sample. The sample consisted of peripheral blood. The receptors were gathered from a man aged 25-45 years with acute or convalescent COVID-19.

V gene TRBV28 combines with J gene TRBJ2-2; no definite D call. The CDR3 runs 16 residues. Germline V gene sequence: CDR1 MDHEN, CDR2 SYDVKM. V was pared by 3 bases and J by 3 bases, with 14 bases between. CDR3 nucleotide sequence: TGTGCCAGCAGTTTGAGAAACAGAATGGACACCGGGGAGCTGTTTTTT. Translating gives CASSLRNRMDTGELFF.

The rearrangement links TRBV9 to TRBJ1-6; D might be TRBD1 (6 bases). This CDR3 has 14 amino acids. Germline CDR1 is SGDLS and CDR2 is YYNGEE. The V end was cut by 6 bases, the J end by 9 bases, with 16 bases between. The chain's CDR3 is CASKSGQYGSPLHF. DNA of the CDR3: TGTGCCAGCAAGTCTGGACAGTACGGTTCACCCCTCCACTTT.

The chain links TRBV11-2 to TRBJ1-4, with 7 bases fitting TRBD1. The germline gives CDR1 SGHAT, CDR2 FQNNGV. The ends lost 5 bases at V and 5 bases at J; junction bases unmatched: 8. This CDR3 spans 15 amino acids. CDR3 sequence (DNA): TGTGCCAGCAGCCCCGCGGAGGGGGCAAATGAAAAACTGTTTTTT. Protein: CASSPAEGANEKLFF.

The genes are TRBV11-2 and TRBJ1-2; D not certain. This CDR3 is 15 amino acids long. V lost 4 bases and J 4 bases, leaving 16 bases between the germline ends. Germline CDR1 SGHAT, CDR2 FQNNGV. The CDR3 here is CASSSRKTGIYGYTF. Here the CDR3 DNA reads TGTGCCAGCAGCTCTCGGAAAACGGGGATCTATGGCTACACCTTC.

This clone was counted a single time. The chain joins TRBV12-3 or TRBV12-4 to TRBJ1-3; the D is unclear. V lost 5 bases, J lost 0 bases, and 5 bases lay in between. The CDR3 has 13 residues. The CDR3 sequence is CASSRLSGNTIYF. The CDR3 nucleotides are TGTGCCAGCAGTCGACTCTCTGGAAACACCATATATTTT.

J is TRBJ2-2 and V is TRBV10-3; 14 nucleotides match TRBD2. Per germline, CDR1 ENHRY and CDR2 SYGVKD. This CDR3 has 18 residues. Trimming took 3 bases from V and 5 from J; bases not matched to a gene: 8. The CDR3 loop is CAISDGTSGGAGTGELFF. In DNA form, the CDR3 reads TGTGCCATCAGTGATGGGACTAGCGGGGGCGCGGGGACCGGGGAGCTGTTTTTT.

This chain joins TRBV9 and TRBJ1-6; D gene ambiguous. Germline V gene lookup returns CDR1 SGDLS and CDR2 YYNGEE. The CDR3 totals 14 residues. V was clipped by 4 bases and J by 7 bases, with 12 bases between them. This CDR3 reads CASSPRTVNSPLHF. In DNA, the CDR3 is TGTGCCAGCAGCCCCCGGACTGTAAATTCACCCCTCCACTTT.

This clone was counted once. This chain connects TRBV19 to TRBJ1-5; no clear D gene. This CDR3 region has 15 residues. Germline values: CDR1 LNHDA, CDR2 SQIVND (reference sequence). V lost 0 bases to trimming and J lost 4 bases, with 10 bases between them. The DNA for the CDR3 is TGTGCCAGTAGTATAGAAACAGCCTTTAATCAGCCCCAGCATTTT. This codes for CASSIETAFNQPQHF.

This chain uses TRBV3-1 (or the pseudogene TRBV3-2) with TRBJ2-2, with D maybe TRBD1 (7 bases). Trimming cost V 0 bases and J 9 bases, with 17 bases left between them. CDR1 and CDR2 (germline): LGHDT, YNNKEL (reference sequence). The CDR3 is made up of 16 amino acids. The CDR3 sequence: CASSQELGQGGRELFF. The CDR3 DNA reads TGTGCCAGCAGCCAAGAATTAGGGCAGGGGGGCCGGGAGCTGTTTTTT.

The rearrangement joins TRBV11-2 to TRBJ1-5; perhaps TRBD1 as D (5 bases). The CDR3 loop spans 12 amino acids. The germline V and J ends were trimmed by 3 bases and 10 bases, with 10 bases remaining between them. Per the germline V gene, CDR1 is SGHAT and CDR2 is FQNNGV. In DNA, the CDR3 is TGTGCCAGCAGCTTTACAGGTTTCCCCCAGCATTTT. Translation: CASSFTGFPQHF.

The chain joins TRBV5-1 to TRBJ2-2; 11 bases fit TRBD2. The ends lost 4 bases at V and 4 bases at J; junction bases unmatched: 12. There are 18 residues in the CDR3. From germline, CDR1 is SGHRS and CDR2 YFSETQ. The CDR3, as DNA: TGCGCCAGCAGCCCCGGTGGTAGCGGGGGGGCCGCCACCGGGGAGCTGTTTTTT. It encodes CASSPGGSGGAATGELFF.

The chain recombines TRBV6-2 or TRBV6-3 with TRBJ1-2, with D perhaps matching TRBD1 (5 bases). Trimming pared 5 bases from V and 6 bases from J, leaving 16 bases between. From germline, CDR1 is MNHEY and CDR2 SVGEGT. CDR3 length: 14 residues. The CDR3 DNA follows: TGTGCCAGCAGTCACCGCGGGGGGATCGATGGCTACACCTTC. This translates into CASSHRGGIDGYTF.

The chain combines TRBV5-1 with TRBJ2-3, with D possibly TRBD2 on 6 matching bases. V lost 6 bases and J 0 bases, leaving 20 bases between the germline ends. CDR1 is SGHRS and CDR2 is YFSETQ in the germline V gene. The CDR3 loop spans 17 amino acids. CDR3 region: CASTIRAGTASTDTQYF. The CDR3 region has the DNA TGCGCCAGCACTATTCGTGCGGGGACCGCGAGCACAGATACGCAGTATTTT.

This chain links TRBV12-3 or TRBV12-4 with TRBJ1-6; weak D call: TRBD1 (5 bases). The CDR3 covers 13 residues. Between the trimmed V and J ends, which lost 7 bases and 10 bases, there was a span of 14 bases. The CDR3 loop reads CASTSVQESPLHF. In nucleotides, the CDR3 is TGTGCCAGCACCTCAGTACAGGAGTCACCCCTCCACTTT.

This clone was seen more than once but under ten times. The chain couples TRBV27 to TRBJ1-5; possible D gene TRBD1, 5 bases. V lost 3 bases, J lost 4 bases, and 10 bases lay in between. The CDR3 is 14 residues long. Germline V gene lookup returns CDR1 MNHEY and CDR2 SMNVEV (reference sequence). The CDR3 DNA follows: TGTGCCAGCAGTTTTGGGGCAGATAATCAGCCCCAGCATTTT. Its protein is CASSFGADNQPQHF.

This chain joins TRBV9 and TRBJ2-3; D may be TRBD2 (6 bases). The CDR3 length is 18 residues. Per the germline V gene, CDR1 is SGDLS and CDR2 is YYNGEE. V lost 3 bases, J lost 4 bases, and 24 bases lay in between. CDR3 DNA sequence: TGTGCCAGCAGCGCCGATCTGCTTGGGGGAGGTAACCCAGATACGCAGTATTTT. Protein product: CASSADLLGGGNPDTQYF.

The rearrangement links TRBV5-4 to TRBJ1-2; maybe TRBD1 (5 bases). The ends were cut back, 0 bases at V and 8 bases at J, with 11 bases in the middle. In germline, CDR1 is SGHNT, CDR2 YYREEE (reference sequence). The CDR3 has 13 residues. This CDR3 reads CASSLEAGQGYTF. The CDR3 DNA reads TGTGCCAGCAGCTTGGAGGCAGGGCAAGGCTACACCTTC. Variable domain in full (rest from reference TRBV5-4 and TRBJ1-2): ETGVTQSPTHLIKTRGQQVTLRCSSQSGHNTVSWYQQALGQGPQFIFQYYREEENGRGNFPPRFSGLQFPNYSSELNVNALELDDSALYLCASSLEAGQGYTFGSGTRLTVV.

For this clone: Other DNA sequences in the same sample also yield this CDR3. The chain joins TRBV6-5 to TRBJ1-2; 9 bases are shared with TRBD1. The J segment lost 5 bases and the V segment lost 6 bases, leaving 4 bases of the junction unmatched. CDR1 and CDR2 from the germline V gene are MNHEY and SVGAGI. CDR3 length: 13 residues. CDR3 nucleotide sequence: TGTGCCAGCAGCCTCGACAGGGGGTATGGCTACACCTTC. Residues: CASSLDRGYGYTF.

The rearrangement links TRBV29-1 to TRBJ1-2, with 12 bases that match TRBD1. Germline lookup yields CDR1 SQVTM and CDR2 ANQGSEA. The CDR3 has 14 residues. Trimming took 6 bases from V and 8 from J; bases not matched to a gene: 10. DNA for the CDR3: TGCAGCGTGGATACCGGGACAGGGGGCCGGGGCTACACCTTC. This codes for CSVDTGTGGRGYTF.

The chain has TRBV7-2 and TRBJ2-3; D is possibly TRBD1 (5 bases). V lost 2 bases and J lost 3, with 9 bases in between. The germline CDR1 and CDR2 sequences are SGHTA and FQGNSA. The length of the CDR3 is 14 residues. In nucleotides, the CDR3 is TGTGCCAGCAGCTTAAGAAGGGGAACAGATACGCAGTATTTT. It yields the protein CASSLRRGTDTQYF.

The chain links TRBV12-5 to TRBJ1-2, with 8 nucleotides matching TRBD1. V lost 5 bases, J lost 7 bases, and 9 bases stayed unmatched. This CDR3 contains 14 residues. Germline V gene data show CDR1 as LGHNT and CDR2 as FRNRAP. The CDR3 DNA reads TGTGCTAGTGGTCCGTCAGGGGGCGCGGGTGGCTACACCTTC. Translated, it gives CASGPSGGAGGYTF.

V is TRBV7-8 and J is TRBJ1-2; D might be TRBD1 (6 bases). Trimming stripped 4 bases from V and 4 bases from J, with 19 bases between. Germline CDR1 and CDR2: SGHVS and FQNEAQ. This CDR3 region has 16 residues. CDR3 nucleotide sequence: TGTGCCAGCAGCTCCCTAGGCCGGGGGGCTACCTATGGCTACACCTTC. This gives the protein CASSSLGRGATYGYTF.

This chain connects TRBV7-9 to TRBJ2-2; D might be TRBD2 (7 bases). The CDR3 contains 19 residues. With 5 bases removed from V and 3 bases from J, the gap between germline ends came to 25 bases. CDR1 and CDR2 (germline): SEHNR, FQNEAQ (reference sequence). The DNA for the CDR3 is TGTGCCAGCAGCAAAAAGCCGGGGGGCGCCTTGGGGGACACCGGGGAGCTGTTTTTT. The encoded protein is CASSKKPGGALGDTGELFF.

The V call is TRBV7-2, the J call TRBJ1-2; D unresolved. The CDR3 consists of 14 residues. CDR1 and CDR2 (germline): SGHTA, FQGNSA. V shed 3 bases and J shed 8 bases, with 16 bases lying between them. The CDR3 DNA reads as TGTGCCAGCAGCTTGGGCAGCGGCTATAGAGGCTACACCTTC. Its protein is CASSLGSGYRGYTF.

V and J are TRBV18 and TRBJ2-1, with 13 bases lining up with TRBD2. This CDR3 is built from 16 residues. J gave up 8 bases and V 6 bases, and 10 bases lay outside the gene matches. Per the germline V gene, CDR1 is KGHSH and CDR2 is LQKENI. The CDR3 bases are TGTGCCAGCTCGCCAGGACTAGCGGGAGTATCGGATGAGCAGTTCTTC. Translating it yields CASSPGLAGVSDEQFF.

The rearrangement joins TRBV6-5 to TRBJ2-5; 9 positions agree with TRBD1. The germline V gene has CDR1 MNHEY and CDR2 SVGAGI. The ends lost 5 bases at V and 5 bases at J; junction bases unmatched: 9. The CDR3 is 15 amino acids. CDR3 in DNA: TGTGCCAGCAGTAGAGGACAGGGGCGGGGGGAGACCCAGTACTTC. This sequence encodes CASSRGQGRGETQYF.

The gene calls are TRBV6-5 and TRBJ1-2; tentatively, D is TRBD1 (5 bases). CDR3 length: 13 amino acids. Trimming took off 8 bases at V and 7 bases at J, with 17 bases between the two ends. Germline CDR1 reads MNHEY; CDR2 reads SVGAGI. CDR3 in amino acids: CASRLQGGSGYTF. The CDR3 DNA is TGTGCCAGCCGGCTCCAGGGTGGAAGTGGCTACACCTTC.